Below, 18 T cell receptor beta chains from the same sample are listed, as sequenced in a study of type 1 regulatory T cells. TCRdb ran MiXCR on the reads and lists one entry per CDR3 protein. The table records 80,000 to 100,000 distinct CDR3 sequences, 25% to 40% of them present only once. The sample taken for sequencing was CD4+ T cells, either the whole sample or a sorted fraction (not recorded which). The source of these receptors is a human donor in good health.

This clonotype was seen just once. This chain uses TRBV7-2 with TRBJ2-5; possible D gene TRBD2, 5 bases. This CDR3 has 15 amino acids. CDR1 is SGHTA, CDR2 FQGNSA, per germline. V dropped 0 bases and J dropped 4 bases, with 12 bases sitting between them. CDR3 residues: CASSLAGVGGETQYF. In nucleotides, the CDR3 is TGTGCCAGCAGCTTAGCGGGAGTTGGCGGAGAGACCCAGTACTTC.

The chain has TRBV12-3 or TRBV12-4 and TRBJ2-1; D is ambiguous. The CDR3 spans 13 residues. Trimming left V 6 bases short and J 7 bases short, with 13 bases between. For the CDR3, the DNA is TGTGCCAGCAGGCCCCTTCTGGGGAATGAGCAGTTCTTC. It is translated as CASRPLLGNEQFF.

The rearrangement uses TRBV20-1 and TRBJ2-3; a possible D gene is TRBD2 (5 bases). The CDR3 is made up of 13 amino acids. Germline V gene sequence: CDR1 DFQATT, CDR2 SNEGSKA (reference sequence). Trimming left V 1 base short and J 7 bases short, with 12 bases between. This chain's CDR3 is CSARARAGNTQYF. DNA of the CDR3: TGCAGTGCTAGAGCTCGCGCGGGCAATACGCAGTATTTT.

The count of this clonotype is one. The junction differs from germline at one of its ends, possibly a read error. The chain links TRBV6-5 to TRBJ2-5, with D unclear. This CDR3 is 14 amino acids long. Germline V gene lookup returns CDR1 MNHEY and CDR2 SVGAGI. The CDR3: CASSYSNSGETRYF. CDR3 nucleotides: TGTGCCAGCAGTTACTCGAATAGTGGAGAGACCCGGTACTTC.

The genes are TRBV7-3 and TRBJ2-5; 10 bases agree with TRBD2. The CDR3 consists of 15 residues. V lost 7 bases, J lost 1 base, and 6 bases stayed unmatched. In germline, CDR1 is SGHTA, CDR2 FQGTGA. CDR3 sequence: CASKASGSRQETQYF. The CDR3 nucleotides are TGTGCCAGCAAGGCTAGCGGGAGTCGCCAAGAGACCCAGTACTTC. The full variable domain, rest sourced from reference TRBV7-3 and TRBJ2-5, is GAGVSQTPSNKVTEKGKYVELRCDPISGHTALYWYRQSLGQGPEFLIYFQGTGAADDSGLPNDRFFAVRPEGSVSTLKIQRTERGDSAVYLCASKASGSRQETQYFGPGTRLLVL.

V gene TRBV7-6 combines with J gene TRBJ2-3; perhaps TRBD2 as D (6 bases). From germline, CDR1 is SGHVS and CDR2 FNYEAQ. Trimming removed 2 bases at V and 2 bases at J, with 20 bases between. This CDR3 comprises 18 residues. CDR3 sequence reads: CASSLRAQAGINTDTQYF. The CDR3 coding sequence is TGTGCCAGCAGCTTAAGGGCACAGGCGGGGATTAACACAGATACGCAGTATTTT.

This chain links TRBV29-1 with TRBJ2-1; TRBD2 agrees at 9 bases. Per germline, CDR1 SQVTM and CDR2 ANQGSEA. The CDR3 runs to 13 residues. Germline trimming cut 5 bases from V and 6 bases from J; bases unmatched to any gene: 5. The CDR3 loop is CSVLAGWGNEQFF. For the CDR3, the DNA is TGCAGCGTTCTAGCGGGATGGGGCAATGAGCAGTTCTTC.

CDR3 loop: CASNLAGVQETQYF. As DNA, the CDR3 is TGTGCCAGCAATCTAGCGGGAGTCCAAGAGACCCAGTACTTC. This chain links TRBV11-2 with TRBJ2-5, with 10 bases fitting TRBD2. Trimming took 7 bases from V and 1 from J; bases not matched to a gene: 3. The CDR3 spans 14 residues. Germline lookup yields CDR1 SGHAT and CDR2 FQNNGV.

This sequence joins TRBV3-1 and TRBJ1-1, with D possibly being TRBD1 (6 bases). V was clipped by 4 bases and J by 0 bases, with 21 bases between them. CDR1 LGHDT and CDR2 YNNKEL come from the germline V gene (reference sequence). The CDR3 consists of 18 residues. In nucleotides, the CDR3 is TGTGCCAGCAGCCCGTTCACAGGGAACGGGGGCATGAACACTGAAGCTTTCTTT. Amino acid sequence: CASSPFTGNGGMNTEAFF. The full variable domain, rest sourced from reference TRBV3-1 and TRBJ1-1, is DTAVSQTPKYLVTQMGNDKSIKCEQNLGHDTMYWYKQDSKKFLKIMFSYNNKELIINETVPNRFSPKSPDKAHLNLHINSLELGDSAVYFCASSPFTGNGGMNTEAFFGQGTRLTVV.

The CDR3: CASSPQSFAFGYTF. The CDR3 bases are TGCGCCAGCAGCCCACAATCCTTCGCTTTTGGCTACACCTTC. This sequence joins TRBV5-1 and TRBJ1-2; D is unclear. The CDR3 has 14 residues. In germline, CDR1 is SGHRS, CDR2 YFSETQ. Deletions cut 4 bases from V and 7 bases from J, with 17 bases between. Full variable domain (remainder filled in from reference TRBV5-1 and TRBJ1-2): KAGVTQTPRYLIKTRGQQVTLSCSPISGHRSVSWYQQTPGQGLQFLFEYFSETQRNKGNFPGRFSGRQFSNSRSEMNVSTLELGDSALYLCASSPQSFAFGYTFGSGTRLTVV.

The chain joins TRBV7-8 to TRBJ2-1; D is undetermined. There are 15 residues in the CDR3. Trimming took 2 bases from V and 5 from J, leaving 13 bases between them. The germline V gene encodes CDR1 SGHVS and CDR2 FQNEAQ. Here the CDR3 DNA reads TGTGCCAGCAGCTTACCTCGAGTCCCCCACAATGAGCAGTTCTTC. It encodes CASSLPRVPHNEQFF.

V and J are TRBV6-6 and TRBJ2-6; 8 nucleotides agree with TRBD1. The CDR3 totals 17 residues. V shed 7 bases, J shed 0 bases, and the junction held 8 bases outside the gene matches. Per the germline V gene, CDR1 is MNHNY and CDR2 is SVGAGI (reference sequence). This CDR3 is CASTQDRVGSGANVLTF. In DNA, the CDR3 is TGTGCCAGCACCCAGGACAGGGTCGGCTCTGGGGCCAACGTCCTGACTTTC.

This rearrangement joins TRBV19 to TRBJ2-1; 11 nucleotides line up with TRBD2. After removal of 5 bases from V and 3 bases from J, the junction contained 9 bases not matched to a gene. The germline V gene has CDR1 LNHDA and CDR2 SQIVND (reference sequence). The CDR3 sequence is 17 residues long. The CDR3: CASSHTVTSGGYNEQFF. The CDR3 nucleotides read TGTGCCAGTAGTCACACGGTTACTAGCGGGGGCTACAATGAGCAGTTCTTC.

This clonotype appeared a few times. V gene TRBV12-3 or TRBV12-4 combines with J gene TRBJ2-1, with TRBD2 as a possible D gene (5 bases). V lost 6 bases, J lost 1 base, and 10 bases lay in between. The CDR3 length is 14 residues. The CDR3 reads CASSLGGSYNEQFF. The DNA of the CDR3 is TGTGCCAGCAGCCTCGGAGGTTCCTACAATGAGCAGTTCTTC.

This clonotype was found many times. The gene calls are TRBV7-9 and TRBJ2-2; TRBD2 aligns across 7 bases. V dropped 7 bases and J dropped 7; count of bases not matched to a gene: 6. The CDR3 runs to 13 residues. From germline, CDR1 is SEHNR and CDR2 FQNEAQ (reference sequence). The CDR3 nucleotides read TGTGCCAGCACTGCGGGAGTCGTCGGGGAGCTGTTTTTT. Its translation is CASTAGVVGELFF.

As to this clonotype: One end of the junction fails to match germline, which may point to a read error. The chain recombines TRBV5-1 with TRBJ1-5, with 8 bases that match TRBD1. Germline V lookup: CDR1 SGHRS, CDR2 YFSETQ. The CDR3 length is 15 residues. The CDR3 loop reads CASSFAGQGNQLQHF. The CDR3 DNA follows: TGCGCCAGCAGCTTCGCCGGACAGGGCAATCAGCTCCAGCATTTT. The complete variable domain, with remaining parts taken from reference TRBV5-1 and TRBJ1-5, reads KAGVTQTPRYLIKTRGQQVTLSCSPISGHRSVSWYQQTPGQGLQFLFEYFSETQRNKGNFPGRFSGRQFSNSRSEMNVSTLELGDSALYLCASSFAGQGNQLQHFGDGTRLSIL.

With regard to this clonotype: The CDR3 ends on some other residue instead of the conserved phenylalanine or tryptophan, so this is likely a read error. The chain combines TRBV24-1 with TRBJ1-1; perhaps TRBD1 as D (6 bases). There are 16 residues in the CDR3. CDR1 is KGHDR, CDR2 SFDVKD, per germline. Trimming took 4 bases from V and 1 from J, leaving 15 bases between them. CDR3 in amino acids: CATSEIQGARNTEAFY. DNA for the CDR3: TGTGCCACCAGTGAGATACAGGGAGCCAGGAACACTGAAGCTTTCTAT.

This clonotype was picked up a small number of times. The chain couples TRBV24-1 to TRBJ2-1; the D gene is possibly TRBD2 (6 bases). V lost 5 bases to trimming and J lost 0 bases, with 16 bases between them. CDR3 length equals 17 residues. From germline, CDR1 is KGHDR and CDR2 SFDVKD. The CDR3 region is CATSALGKAGSYNEQFF. For the CDR3, the DNA is TGTGCCACCAGTGCCCTCGGGAAAGCGGGCTCCTACAATGAGCAGTTCTTC.